A selection of T cell receptor beta chains follows, all from one sample in a study of shared clonotypes between healthy human individuals. Produced via immunoSEQ multiplex PCR; TCRdb's table is partial and in-frame only. The sample lists hundreds of thousands of clones, approximately 96% occurring once. The sample taken for sequencing was naive CD8+ T cells sorted from blood. The origin of the receptors is a woman in her 30s in good health. CDR3s include the opening cysteine and the closing phenylalanine or tryptophan. The order of the fields is D gene, V gene, J gene, clone size, CDR3 protein, CDR3 DNA. A D gene is named only where the DNA matches it firmly. Some rows have no size entry. The others give once, few or many, or a class for an expanded clone.

NA,TRBV10-3,TRBJ1-5,NA,CAISEDWNQPQHF,TGTGCCATCAGTGAAGACTGGAATCAGCCCCAGCATTTT
NA,TRBV19,TRBJ2-2,NA,CASSSRLAAGELFF,TGTGCCAGTAGTAGCCGTCTAGCCGCCGGGGAGCTGTTTTTT
TRBD2,TRBV27,TRBJ2-2,NA,CASSLMSGRANTGELFF,TGTGCCAGCAGTTTGATGAGCGGGAGGGCGAACACCGGGGAGCTGTTTTTT
NA,TRBV19,TRBJ1-5,NA,CASSISGQSNQPQHF,TGTGCCAGTAGTATATCAGGACAGAGTAATCAGCCCCAGCATTTT
NA,TRBV6-5,TRBJ2-7,once,CASSQTQEGVDEQYF,TGTGCCAGCAGCCAGACCCAAGAGGGGGTTGACGAGCAGTACTTC
TRBD1,TRBV27,TRBJ2-7,NA,CASSRIPGQGTYEQYF,TGTGCCAGCAGTCGAATTCCGGGACAGGGGACCTACGAGCAGTACTTC
TRBD1,TRBV9,TRBJ1-2,NA,CASTQGDYGYTF,TGTGCCAGTACGCAGGGGGATTATGGCTACACCTTC
NA,TRBV29-1,TRBJ2-7,NA,CSVELRENYEQYF,TGCAGCGTTGAGCTCAGGGAAAACTACGAGCAGTACTTC
NA,TRBV7-9,TRBJ1-4,NA,CASSSHRDEKLFF,TGTGCCAGCAGCTCCCACAGGGACGAAAAACTGTTTTTT
NA,TRBV5-4,TRBJ1-1,NA,CASSPLGDTEAFF,TGTGCCAGCAGCCCCCTGGGGGACACTGAAGCTTTCTTT
NA,TRBV6-4,TRBJ2-3,once,CASSEAAGTDTQYF,TGTGCCAGCAGTGAAGCGGCAGGCACAGATACGCAGTATTTT
TRBD1,TRBV2,TRBJ1-2,NA,CASTGQDPNYGYTF,TGTGCCAGCACGGGACAGGATCCTAACTATGGCTACACCTTC
TRBD2,TRBV7-9,TRBJ2-1,NA,CASSVLAGVENEQFF,TGTGCCAGCAGCGTACTAGCGGGAGTGGAGAATGAGCAGTTCTTC
TRBD2,TRBV29-1,TRBJ2-7,NA,CSVEGDTSGSSYEQYF,TGCAGCGTTGAGGGGGACACTAGCGGGTCCTCCTACGAGCAGTACTTC
TRBD1,TRBV27,TRBJ2-7,NA,CASGDRQFYEQYF,TGTGCCAGCGGGGACAGGCAATTCTACGAGCAGTACTTC
TRBD1,TRBV19,TRBJ1-1,NA,CASSPGQGAVYTEAFF,TGTGCCAGTAGTCCGGGACAGGGGGCAGTGTACACTGAAGCTTTCTTT
TRBD1,TRBV5-4,TRBJ2-2,NA,CASSHRGEGQPWAGELFF,TGTGCCAGCAGCCATCGCGGAGAGGGACAGCCATGGGCCGGGGAGCTGTTTTTT
NA,TRBV28,TRBJ1-1,NA,CASSNPPGTEAFF,TGTGCCAGCAGTAACCCCCCCGGGACTGAAGCTTTCTTT
NA,TRBV11-2,TRBJ2-1,NA,CASSLVGVKQFF,TGTGCCAGCAGCTTAGTCGGAGTAAAGCAGTTCTTC
NA,TRBV5-1,TRBJ1-5,NA,CASSPGSGREQPQHF,TGCGCCAGCAGCCCGGGGTCGGGTAGGGAGCAGCCCCAGCATTTT
TRBD2,TRBV7-9,TRBJ2-1,once,CAGFRGGRGYNEQFF,TGTGCCGGTTTCCGTGGCGGGAGGGGTTACAATGAGCAGTTCTTC
TRBD2,TRBV28,TRBJ2-3,NA,CASSTGTSGSRGTDTQYF,TGTGCCAGCTCCACCGGGACTAGCGGGAGTAGGGGCACAGATACGCAGTATTTT